These 2 T cell receptor beta chains were all obtained from the same sample, sequenced in a study of early T cells in non-severe SARS-CoV-2 infection. Each CDR3 protein gets one entry after TCRdb re-called the 5' RACE reads with MiXCR. The table records about 48,000 distinct CDR3 sequences, roughly 5.7% of them present only once. Sequences were derived from whole blood, sampled at baseline. Every receptor here comes from an adult who was a healthcare worker with PCR-confirmed SARS-CoV-2 infection or an uninfected control (not recorded which).

The table lists this clonotype with many counts. The chain carries TRBV28 and TRBJ2-4; TRBD1 agrees at 12 bases. The J segment lost 7 bases and the V segment lost 6 bases, leaving 7 bases of the junction unmatched. The CDR3 has 15 amino acids. Germline values: CDR1 MDHEN, CDR2 SYDVKM. Here the CDR3 reads CASSTPGQGANIQYF. The CDR3 DNA sequence: TGTGCCAGCAGCACACCGGGACAGGGGGCGAACATTCAGTACTTC.

This clonotype was detected many times. This chain links TRBV6-2 or TRBV6-3 with TRBJ2-1, with 7 bases identical to TRBD1. The V gene's germline CDR1 is MNHEY and CDR2 SVGEGT. J was trimmed by 3 bases and V by 7 bases; bases with no gene match: 3. There are 13 residues in the CDR3. The CDR3 region is CASIGTVYNEQFF. CDR3 nucleotides: TGTGCCAGCATTGGGACAGTCTACAATGAGCAGTTCTTC.